This TCR beta chain was found in a study of T cell changes during pregnancy in multiple sclerosis. The V end was cut by 1 base, the J end by 0 bases, with 10 bases between. The CDR3 spans 16 residues. Germline CDR1 and CDR2: SGHDT and YYEEEE. Profiling relied on immunoSEQ multiplex PCR, and the TCRdb table lists in-frame clones only, not all of them. The profile shows more than 55,000 clones, more than 85% of them singletons. The sequenced sample was peripheral blood, obtained after pregnancy. The receptor was isolated from a female donor in good health, enrolled as a control in a pregnancy study. This sequence joins TRBV5-6 and TRBJ2-2, with no clear D. As DNA, the CDR3 is TGTGCCAGCAGCTTGTTGACAACTGCGAACACCGGGGAGCTGTTTTTT. Translation: CASSLLTTANTGELFF.